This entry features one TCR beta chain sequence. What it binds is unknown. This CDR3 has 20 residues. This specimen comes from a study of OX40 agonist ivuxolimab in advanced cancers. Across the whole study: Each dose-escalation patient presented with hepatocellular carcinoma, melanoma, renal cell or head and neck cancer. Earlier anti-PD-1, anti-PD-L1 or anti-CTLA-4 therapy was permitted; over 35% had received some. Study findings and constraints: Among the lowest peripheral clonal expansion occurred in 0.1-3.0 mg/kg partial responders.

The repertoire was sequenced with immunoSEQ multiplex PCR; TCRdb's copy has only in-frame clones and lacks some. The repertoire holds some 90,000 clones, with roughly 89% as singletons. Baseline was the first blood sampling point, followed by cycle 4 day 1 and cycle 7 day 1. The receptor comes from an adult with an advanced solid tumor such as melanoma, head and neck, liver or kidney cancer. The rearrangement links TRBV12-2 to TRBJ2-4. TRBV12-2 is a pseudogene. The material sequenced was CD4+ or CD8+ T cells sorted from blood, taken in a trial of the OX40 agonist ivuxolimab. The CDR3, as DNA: TGTGCAAGTCGCCCTTACCCGACGAGGATGGGGGAAAGGACCAAAAACATTCAGTACTTC. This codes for CASRPYPTRMGERTKNIQYF.